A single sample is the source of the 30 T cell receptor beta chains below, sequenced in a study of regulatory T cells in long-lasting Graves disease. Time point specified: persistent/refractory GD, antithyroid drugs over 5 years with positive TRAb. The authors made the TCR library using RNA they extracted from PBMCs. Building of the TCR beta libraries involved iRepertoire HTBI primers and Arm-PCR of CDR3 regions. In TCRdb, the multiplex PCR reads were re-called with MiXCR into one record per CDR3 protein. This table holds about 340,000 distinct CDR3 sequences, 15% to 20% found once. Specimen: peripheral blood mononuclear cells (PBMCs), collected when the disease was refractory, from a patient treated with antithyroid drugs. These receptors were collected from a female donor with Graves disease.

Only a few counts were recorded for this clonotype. CDR3 sequence: CASSTAWTIETQYF. CDR3 nucleotides: TGTGCCAGCAGCACCGCGTGGACCATAGAGACCCAGTACTTC. The chain couples TRBV13 to TRBJ2-5, with D hard to call. From germline, CDR1 is PRHDT and CDR2 FYEKMQ (reference sequence). This CDR3 comprises 14 residues. The V end lost 5 bases, the J end lost 4 bases, and 14 bases lay between the germline ends.

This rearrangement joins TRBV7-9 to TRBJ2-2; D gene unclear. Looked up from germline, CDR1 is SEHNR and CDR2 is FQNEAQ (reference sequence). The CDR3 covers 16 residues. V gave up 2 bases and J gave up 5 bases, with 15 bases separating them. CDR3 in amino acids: CASSLMSVGSTGELFF. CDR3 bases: TGTGCCAGCAGCTTAATGTCGGTGGGGTCGACCGGGGAGCTGTTTTTT.

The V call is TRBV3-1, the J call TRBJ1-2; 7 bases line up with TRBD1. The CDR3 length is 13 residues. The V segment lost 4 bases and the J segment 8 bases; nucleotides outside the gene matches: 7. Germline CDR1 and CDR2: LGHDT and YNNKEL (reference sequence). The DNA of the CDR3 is TGTGCCAGCAGCCCGAACACAGGGGAGGGCTACACCTTC. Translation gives CASSPNTGEGYTF.

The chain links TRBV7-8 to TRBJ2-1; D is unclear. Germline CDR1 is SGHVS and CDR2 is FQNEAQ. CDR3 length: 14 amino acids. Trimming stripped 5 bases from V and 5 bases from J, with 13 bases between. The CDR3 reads CASSPTWGNNEQFF. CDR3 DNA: TGTGCCAGCAGCCCAACCTGGGGAAACAATGAGCAGTTCTTC. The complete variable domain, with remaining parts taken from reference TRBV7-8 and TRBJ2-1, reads GAGVSQSPRYKVAKRGQDVALRCDPISGHVSLFWYQQALGQGPEFLTYFQNEAQLDKSGLPSDRFFAERPEGSVSTLKIQRTQQEDSAVYLCASSPTWGNNEQFFGPGTRLTVL.

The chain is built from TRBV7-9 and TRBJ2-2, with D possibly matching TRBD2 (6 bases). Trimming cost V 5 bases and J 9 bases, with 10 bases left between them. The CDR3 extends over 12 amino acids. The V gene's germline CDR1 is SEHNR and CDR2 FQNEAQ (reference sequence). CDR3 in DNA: TGTGCCAGCAGCGCCGCGGGAAGGGAGCTGTTTTTT. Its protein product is CASSAAGRELFF. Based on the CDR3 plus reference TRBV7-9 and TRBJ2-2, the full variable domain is DTGVSQNPRHKITKRGQNVTFRCDPISEHNRLYWYRQTLGQGPEFLTYFQNEAQLEKSRLLSDRFSAERPKGSFSTLEIQRTEQGDSAMYLCASSAAGRELFFGEGSRLTVL.

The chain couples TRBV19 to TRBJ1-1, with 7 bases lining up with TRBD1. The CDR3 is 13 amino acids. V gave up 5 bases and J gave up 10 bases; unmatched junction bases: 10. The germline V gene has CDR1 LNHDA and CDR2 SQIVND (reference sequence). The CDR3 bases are TGTGCCAGTAGTCCCCGGACAGGCGAGGGAGCTTTCTTT. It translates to CASSPRTGEGAFF.

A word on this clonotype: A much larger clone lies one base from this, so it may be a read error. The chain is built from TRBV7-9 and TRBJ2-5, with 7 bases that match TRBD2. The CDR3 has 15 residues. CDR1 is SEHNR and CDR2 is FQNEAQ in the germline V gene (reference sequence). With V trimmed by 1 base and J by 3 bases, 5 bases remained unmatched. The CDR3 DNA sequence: TGTGCCAGCAGCTTAGGGTCTAGCGGAAAAGAGACCCAGTACTTC. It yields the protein CASSLGSSGKETQYF.

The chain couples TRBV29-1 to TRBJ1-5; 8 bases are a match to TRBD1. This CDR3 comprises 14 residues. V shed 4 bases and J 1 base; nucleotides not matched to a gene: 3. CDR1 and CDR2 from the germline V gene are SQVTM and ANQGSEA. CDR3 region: CSVAGGRSNQPQHF. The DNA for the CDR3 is TGCAGCGTTGCAGGGGGCCGGAGCAATCAGCCCCAGCATTTT.

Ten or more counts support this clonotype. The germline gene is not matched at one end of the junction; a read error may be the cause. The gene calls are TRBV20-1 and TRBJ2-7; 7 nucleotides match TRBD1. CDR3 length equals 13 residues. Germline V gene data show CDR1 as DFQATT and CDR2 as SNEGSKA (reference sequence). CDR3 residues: CSARGTVSYEQYF. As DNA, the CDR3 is TGCAGTGCGAGAGGGACAGTTTCCTACGAGCAGTACTTC.

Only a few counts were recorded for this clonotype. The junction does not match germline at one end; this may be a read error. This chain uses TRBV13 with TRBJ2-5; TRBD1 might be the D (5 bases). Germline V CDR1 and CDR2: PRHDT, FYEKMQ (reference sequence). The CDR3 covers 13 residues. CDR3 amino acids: CASSLQGLETQYF. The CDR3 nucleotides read TGCGCCAGCAGCCTTCAGGGCCTGGAGACCCAGTACTTC.

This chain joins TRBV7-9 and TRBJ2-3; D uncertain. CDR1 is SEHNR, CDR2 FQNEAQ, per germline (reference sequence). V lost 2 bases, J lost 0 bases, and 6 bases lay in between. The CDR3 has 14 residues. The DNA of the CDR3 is TGTGCCAGCAGCTTACGTGGGAGCACAGATACGCAGTATTTT. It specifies CASSLRGSTDTQYF.

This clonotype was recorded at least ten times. In nucleotides, the CDR3 is TGCAGCGTTGGTGAGGGGGCCAAAAACATTCAGTACTTC. It translates to CSVGEGAKNIQYF. The rearrangement uses TRBV29-1 and TRBJ2-4, with D tentatively TRBD1 or TRBD2 (5 bases each). Germline CDR1 is SQVTM and CDR2 is ANQGSEA. V was trimmed by 4 bases and J by 1 base, leaving 8 bases between them. The CDR3 spans 13 residues.

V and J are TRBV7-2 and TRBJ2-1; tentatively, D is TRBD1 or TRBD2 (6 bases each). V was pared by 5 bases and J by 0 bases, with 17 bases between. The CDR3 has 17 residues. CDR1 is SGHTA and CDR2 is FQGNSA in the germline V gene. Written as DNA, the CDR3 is TGTGCCAGCAGCGGACGAAAAGGGGGGATCTCCTACAATGAGCAGTTCTTC. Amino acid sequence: CASSGRKGGISYNEQFF.

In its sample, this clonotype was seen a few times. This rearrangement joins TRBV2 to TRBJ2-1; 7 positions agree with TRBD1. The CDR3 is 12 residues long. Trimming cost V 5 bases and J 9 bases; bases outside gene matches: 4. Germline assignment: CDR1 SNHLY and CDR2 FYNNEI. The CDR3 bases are TGTGCCAGCAGTCAACAGGGGACTGAGCAGTTCTTC. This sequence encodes CASSQQGTEQFF.

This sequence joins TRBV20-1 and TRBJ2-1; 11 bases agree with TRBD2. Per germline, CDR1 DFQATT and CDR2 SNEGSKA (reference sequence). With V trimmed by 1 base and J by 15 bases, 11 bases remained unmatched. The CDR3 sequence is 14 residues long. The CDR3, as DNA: TGCAGTGCTAGAGCCGGGACTAGCGGACCCGGTGCGTTCTTC. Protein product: CSARAGTSGPGAFF.

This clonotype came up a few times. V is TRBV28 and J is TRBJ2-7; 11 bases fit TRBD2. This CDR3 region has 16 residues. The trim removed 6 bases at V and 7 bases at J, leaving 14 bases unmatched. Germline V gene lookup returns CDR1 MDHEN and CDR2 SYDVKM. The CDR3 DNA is TGTGCCAGCAGCCCCGAGGGGTTAGCGGGAGGGTGGGAGCAGTACTTC. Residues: CASSPEGLAGGWEQYF.

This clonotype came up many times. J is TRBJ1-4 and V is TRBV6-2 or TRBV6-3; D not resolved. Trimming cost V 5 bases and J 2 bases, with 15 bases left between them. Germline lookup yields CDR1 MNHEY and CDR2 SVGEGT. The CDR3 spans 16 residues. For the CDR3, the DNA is TGTGCCAGCAGTCCGGGTCGGGCGCCGACTAATGAAAAACTGTTTTTT. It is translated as CASSPGRAPTNEKLFF.

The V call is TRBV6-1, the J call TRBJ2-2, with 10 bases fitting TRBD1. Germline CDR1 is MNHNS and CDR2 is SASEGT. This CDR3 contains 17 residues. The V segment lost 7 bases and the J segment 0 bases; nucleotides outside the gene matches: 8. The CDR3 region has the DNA TGTGCCAGCACTGGGGGAGGACAGGGGGCGAACACCGGGGAGCTGTTTTTT. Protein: CASTGGGQGANTGELFF.

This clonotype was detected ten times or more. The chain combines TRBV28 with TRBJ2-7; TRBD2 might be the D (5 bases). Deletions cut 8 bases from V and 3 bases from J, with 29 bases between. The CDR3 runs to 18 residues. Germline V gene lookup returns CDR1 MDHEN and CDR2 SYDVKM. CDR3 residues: CASRGPDPLSGYLYEQYF. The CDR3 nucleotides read TGTGCCAGCCGCGGACCCGATCCCCTGAGCGGATACCTCTACGAGCAGTACTTC. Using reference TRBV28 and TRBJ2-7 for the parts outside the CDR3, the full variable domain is DVKVTQSSRYLVKRTGEKVFLECVQDMDHENMFWYRQDPGLGLRLIYFSYDVKMKEKGDIPEGYSVSREKKERFSLILESASTNQTSMYLCASRGPDPLSGYLYEQYFGPGTRLTVT.

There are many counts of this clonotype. As DNA, the CDR3 is TGTGCCAGCAGTTCAGACCCAGCGGGCTCTGGAAACACCATATATTTT. Residues: CASSSDPAGSGNTIYF. The V and J genes are TRBV12-3 or TRBV12-4 and TRBJ1-3; D gene unclear. Trimming took off 4 bases at V and 0 bases at J, with 13 bases between the two ends. The CDR3 sequence is 16 residues long.

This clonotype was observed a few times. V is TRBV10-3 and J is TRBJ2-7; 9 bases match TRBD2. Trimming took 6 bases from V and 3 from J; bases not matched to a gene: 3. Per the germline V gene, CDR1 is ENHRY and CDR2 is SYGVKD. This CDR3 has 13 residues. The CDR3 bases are TGTGCCATCAGCGGGCGGGAGGGCTACGAGCAGTACTTC. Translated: CAISGREGYEQYF.

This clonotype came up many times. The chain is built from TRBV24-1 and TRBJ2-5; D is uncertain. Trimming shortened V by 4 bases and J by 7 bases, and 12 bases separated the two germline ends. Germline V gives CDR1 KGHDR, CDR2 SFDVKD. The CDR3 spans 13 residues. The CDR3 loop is CATSEQPSGTQYF. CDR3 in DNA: TGTGCCACCAGTGAACAACCCTCGGGGACCCAGTACTTC.

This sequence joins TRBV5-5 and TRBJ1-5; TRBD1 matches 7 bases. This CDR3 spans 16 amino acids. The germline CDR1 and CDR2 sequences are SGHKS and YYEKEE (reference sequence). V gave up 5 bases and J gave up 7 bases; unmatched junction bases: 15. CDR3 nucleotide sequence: TGTGCCAGCAGTCTCTTATCGGGACAGTCAGGACAGCCCCAGCATTTT. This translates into CASSLLSGQSGQPQHF.

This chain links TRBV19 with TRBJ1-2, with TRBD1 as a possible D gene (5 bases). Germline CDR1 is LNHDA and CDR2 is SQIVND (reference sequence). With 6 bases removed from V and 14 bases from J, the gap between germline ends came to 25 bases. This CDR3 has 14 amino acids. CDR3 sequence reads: CASSPPGRPTEGTF. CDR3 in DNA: TGTGCCAGTAGCCCTCCGGGACGGCCCACGGAAGGGACCTTC.

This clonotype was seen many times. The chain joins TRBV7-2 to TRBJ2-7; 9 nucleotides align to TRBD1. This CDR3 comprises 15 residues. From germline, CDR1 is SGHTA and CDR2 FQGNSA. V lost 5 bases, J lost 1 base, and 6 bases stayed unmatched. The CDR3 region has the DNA TGTGCCAGCAGCCCAAGGACAGGGGAATCCTACGAGCAGTACTTC. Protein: CASSPRTGESYEQYF. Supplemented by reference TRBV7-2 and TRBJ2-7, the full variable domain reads GAGVSQSPSNKVTEKGKDVELRCDPISGHTALYWYRQSLGQGLEFLIYFQGNSAPDKSGLPSDRFSAERTGGSVSTLTIQRTQQEDSAVYLCASSPRTGESYEQYFGPGTRLTVT.

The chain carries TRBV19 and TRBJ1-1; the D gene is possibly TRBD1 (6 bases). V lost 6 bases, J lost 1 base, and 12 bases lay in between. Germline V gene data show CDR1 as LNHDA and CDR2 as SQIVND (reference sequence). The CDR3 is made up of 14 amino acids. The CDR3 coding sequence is TGTGCCAGTAGCATTCTACAGGGGAACACTGAAGCTTTCTTT. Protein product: CASSILQGNTEAFF.

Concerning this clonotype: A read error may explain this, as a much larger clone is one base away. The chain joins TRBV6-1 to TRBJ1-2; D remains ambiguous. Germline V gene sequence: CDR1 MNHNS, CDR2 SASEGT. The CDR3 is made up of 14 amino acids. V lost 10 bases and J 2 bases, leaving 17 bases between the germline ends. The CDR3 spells CATRGNSPNYGYTF. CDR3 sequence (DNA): TGTGCCACACGAGGGAACAGTCCAAACTATGGCTACACCTTC.

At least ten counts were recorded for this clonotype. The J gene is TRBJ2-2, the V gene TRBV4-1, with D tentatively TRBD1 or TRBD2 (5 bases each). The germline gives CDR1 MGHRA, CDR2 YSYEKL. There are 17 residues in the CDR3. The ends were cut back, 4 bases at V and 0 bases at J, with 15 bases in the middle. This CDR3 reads CASSRSPGTSNTGELFF. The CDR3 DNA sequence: TGCGCCAGCAGCCGTTCCCCAGGGACCTCGAACACCGGGGAGCTGTTTTTT.

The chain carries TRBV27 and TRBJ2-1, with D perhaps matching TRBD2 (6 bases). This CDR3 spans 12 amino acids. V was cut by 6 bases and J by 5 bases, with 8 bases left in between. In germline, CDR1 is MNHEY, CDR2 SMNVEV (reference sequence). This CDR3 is CASRRGNNEQFF. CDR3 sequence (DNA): TGTGCCAGCAGACGGGGGAACAATGAGCAGTTCTTC.

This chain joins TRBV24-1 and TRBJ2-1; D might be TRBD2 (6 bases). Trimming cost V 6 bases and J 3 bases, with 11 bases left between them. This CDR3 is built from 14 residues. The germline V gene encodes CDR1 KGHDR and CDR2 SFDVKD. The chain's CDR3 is CATSPGGDYNEQFF. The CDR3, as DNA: TGTGCCACCAGTCCCGGGGGTGACTACAATGAGCAGTTCTTC.